This is a list of T cell receptor beta chains from one sample in a study of CD8+CD57+ T cells in acquired aplastic anemia. TCRdb fed the reads into MiXCR, producing one record per CDR3 protein. The sample carries 160,000 or so distinct CDR3 sequences, roughly 48% recorded once. The sample taken for sequencing was sorted CD4+, CD8+, or CD8+CD57+ T cells (not recorded which) from PBMCs. These receptor sequences come from a human donor with aplastic anemia. The CDR3 runs from the conserved cysteine through the conserved F or W. A D gene is named only where the DNA matches it firmly. Not all rows give a size; the values are once, few, many and, for expanded clones, a class.

>.|many|TRBV9|TRBJ2-7
CASSVEDYSSYEQYF
TGTGCCAGCAGCGTCGAGGACTACAGTTCCTACGAGCAGTACTTC
>.|.|TRBV5-1|TRBJ1-1
CASSLTDNTEAFF
TGCGCCAGCAGCCTGACAGATAACACTGAAGCTTTCTTT
>.|.|TRBV25-1|TRBJ1-4
CASSEMGGYYEKLFF
TGTGCCAGCAGTGAAATGGGAGGATATTACGAAAAACTGTTTTTT
>.|.|TRBV10-2|TRBJ1-2
CASSESREGRYLYGYTF
TGCGCCAGCAGTGAGTCGAGGGAGGGGAGATATTTGTATGGCTACACCTTC
>TRBD1|.|TRBV27|TRBJ1-2
CASSLGGTDGYTF
TGTGCCAGCAGTTTGGGGGGGACAGATGGCTACACCTTC
>.|many|TRBV5-1|TRBJ2-7
CASSLGQSQGDEQYF
TGCGCCAGCAGCTTGGGACAGAGCCAGGGAGACGAGCAGTACTTC
>TRBD1|many|TRBV7-9|TRBJ2-7
CASSSGQGFYEQYF
TGTGCCAGCAGCTCAGGACAGGGTTTCTACGAGCAGTACTTC
>TRBD2|many|TRBV20-1|TRBJ2-7
CSAQLAHSYEQYF
TGCAGTGCCCAACTAGCGCACTCCTACGAGCAGTACTTC
>TRBD1|few|TRBV13|TRBJ1-6
CASSLTGTGGSPLHF
TGTGCCAGCAGCTTGACCGGGACAGGGGGATCACCCCTCCACTTT
>.|once|TRBV29-1|TRBJ1-2
CSLGYREGYTF
TGCAGCCTTGGATACCGGGAGGGCTACACCTTC
>TRBD1|.|TRBV24-1|TRBJ1-3
CASSFQGAGNTIYF
TGTGCCAGTAGTTTTCAGGGGGCTGGAAACACCATATATTTT
>.|many|TRBV9|TRBJ2-2
CASSVERGTGELFF
TGTGCCAGCAGCGTAGAGAGGGGCACCGGGGAGCTGTTTTTT
>.|many|TRBV5-8|TRBJ1-1
CASRDFLNTEAFF
TGTGCCAGCAGGGACTTTTTGAACACTGAAGCTTTCTTT
>.|.|TRBV5-1|TRBJ2-1
CASSFDTNNEQFF
TGCGCCAGCAGCTTTGACACAAACAATGAGCAGTTCTTC
>.|many|TRBV6-1|TRBJ2-7
CASSLRSPYEQYF
TGTGCCAGCAGCCTTCGAAGCCCCTACGAGCAGTACTTC
>TRBD2|.|TRBV10-3|TRBJ2-7
CAIKLLAGGAHEQYF
TGTGCCATCAAATTACTAGCGGGAGGTGCCCACGAGCAGTACTTC
>.|.|TRBV2|TRBJ2-3
CASSGSSPTDTQYF
TGTGCCAGCAGTGGGTCTAGCCCCACAGATACGCAGTATTTT
>.|few|TRBV24-1|TRBJ2-2
CATSAYVGGELFF
TGTGCCACCAGTGCTTATGTCGGCGGGGAGCTGTTTTTT
>TRBD2|.|TRBV20-1|TRBJ2-1
CSALPTGTSVYNEQFF
TGCAGTGCCCTTCCAACCGGGACTAGCGTCTACAATGAGCAGTTCTTC
>.|few|TRBV6-4|TRBJ2-1
CASSDSGGMDEQFF
TGTGCCAGCAGTGACTCCGGCGGGATGGATGAGCAGTTCTTC
>TRBD2|many|TRBV7-2|TRBJ2-7
CASSLARTSGRDYEQYF
TGTGCCAGCAGCTTGGCGCGAACTAGCGGGAGGGACTACGAGCAGTACTTC
>.|.|TRBV7-2|TRBJ2-7
CASSSYRGGSEQYF
TGTGCCAGCAGCTCCTACAGGGGAGGCAGCGAGCAGTACTTC
>TRBD1|.|TRBV3-1|TRBJ2-1
CASSQALTGVRNEQFF
TGTGCCAGCAGCCAAGCCCTGACAGGGGTCAGAAATGAGCAGTTCTTC
>.|.|TRBV20-1|TRBJ2-7
CSARPAKNYEQYF
TGCAGTGCTAGACCCGCCAAAAACTACGAGCAGTACTTC
>.|.|TRBV7-9|TRBJ1-5
CASSAGRNNQPQHF
TGTGCCAGCAGCGCAGGGCGCAACAATCAGCCCCAGCATTTT
>TRBD2|few|TRBV6-1|TRBJ2-1
CASSGRLAVASEQFF
TGTGCCAGCAGTGGGAGACTAGCGGTAGCTTCCGAGCAGTTCTTC
>.|many|TRBV19|TRBJ1-5
CASSGTDSDQPQHF
TGTGCCAGTAGTGGGACGGACTCTGATCAGCCCCAGCATTTT
>TRBD1|.|TRBV15|TRBJ1-1
CATSRDEGAAFF
TGTGCCACCAGCAGAGATGAGGGGGCGGCTTTCTTT
>.|.|TRBV20-1|TRBJ2-1
CSAVVAPANEQFF
TGCAGTGCCGTAGTAGCCCCCGCCAATGAGCAGTTCTTC
>TRBD2|.|TRBV24-1|TRBJ2-7
CATGLAGGDEQYF
TGTGCCACCGGTCTAGCGGGAGGGGATGAGCAGTACTTC
>.|.|TRBV12-3/TRBV12-4|TRBJ2-7
CASRRGTVGFYEQYF
TGTGCCAGCAGACGCGGGACAGTGGGCTTCTACGAGCAGTACTTC
>.|few|TRBV3-1|TRBJ2-1
CASSQDLSKSRAVGQFF
TGTGCCAGCAGCCAAGATCTTAGTAAAAGCAGGGCAGTTGGACAGTTCTTC
>.|many|TRBV7-9|TRBJ2-7
CASSLPSGTWSYEQYF
TGTGCCAGCAGCTTACCCTCCGGGACATGGTCCTACGAGCAGTACTTC
>TRBD2|.|TRBV25-1|TRBJ2-7
CASTPSGVTYEQYF
TGTGCCAGCACACCTAGCGGAGTTACCTACGAGCAGTACTTC
>TRBD1|once|TRBV29-1|TRBJ2-7
CSVELGQGVPYEQYF
TGCAGCGTTGAATTGGGACAGGGGGTACCCTACGAGCAGTACTTC
>TRBD1|.|TRBV2|TRBJ1-2
CASSPGGAFYGYTF
TGTGCCAGCAGTCCAGGGGGCGCGTTCTATGGCTACACCTTC
>TRBD2|.|TRBV6-1|TRBJ2-5
CASRRSGGQETQYF
TGTGCCAGCAGGAGGTCGGGGGGCCAAGAGACCCAGTACTTC